The 3 T cell receptor beta chains below were found in one sample sequenced in a study of blood T cells in healthy people across ages. Through a sample-barcoded 5' primer and a J-beta primer mix, a second PCR was run for 7 to 11 cycles. TCRdb re-derived calls from the 5' RACE reads in MiXCR, one entry per CDR3 protein. The sample has approximately 1.5 million distinct CDR3 sequences, 34% seen once; the top ten hold over 9%. The sample consisted of blood. The receptors were gathered from a woman aged 30 to 39 in good health.

To note about this clonotype: Since a much larger clone is just one base distant, this may be a read error. The V call is TRBV4-1, the J call TRBJ2-3; TRBD1 or TRBD2 may be the D gene (5 bases each). This CDR3 contains 13 residues. The germline CDR1 and CDR2 sequences are MGHRA and YSYEKL. CDR3 sequence: CAGSQGTADTQYF. The CDR3 coding sequence is TGCGCCGGCAGCCAAGGGACCGCGGATACGCAGTATTTT.

As regards this clonotype: A junction boundary mismatches the germline segment, possibly from a read error. The chain has TRBV11-2 and TRBJ2-4; 11 bases are a match to TRBD2. The J call may be mistaken, given a closer DNA end match to TRBJ2-7. Germline V gene lookup returns CDR1 SGHAT and CDR2 FQNNGV. This CDR3 region has 16 residues. DNA for the CDR3: TGTGCCAACAGCTTAGAACTAGCGGGGGCGGACTACGAGCAGTACTTC. It specifies CANSLELAGADYEQYF.

The rearrangement uses TRBV3-1 and TRBJ2-7; D is ambiguous. CDR1 is LGHDT and CDR2 is YNNKEL in the germline V gene (reference sequence). The CDR3 has 18 amino acids. V was shortened by 1 base and J by 1 base, with 20 bases between the two germline ends. The CDR3 coding sequence is TGTGCCAGCAGCCAAGGAGGAATACGGGCAAAGGCATCCTACGAGCAGTACTTC. Translated, it gives CASSQGGIRAKASYEQYF.